This entry is about one TCR beta chain. Its matching antigen is unknown. This specimen belongs to a study of OX40 agonist ivuxolimab in advanced cancers. Study-level results: Researchers did not establish what antigens the expanded peripheral T cells target.

This CDR3 has 13 residues. The germline CDR1 and CDR2 sequences are SGHVS and FNYEAQ. The germline V and J ends were trimmed by 4 bases and 6 bases, with 13 bases remaining between them. Peripheral blood came from all dose cohorts at three timepoints. Profiled with immunoSEQ multiplex PCR; TCRdb holds only in-frame clones, not every one. The sample contains approximately 84,000 clones, 94% of which appear only once. The specimen was CD4+ or CD8+ T cells sorted from blood, collected in a trial of the OX40 agonist ivuxolimab. The sequence came from an adult with an advanced solid tumor such as melanoma, head and neck, liver or kidney cancer. The genes are TRBV7-6 and TRBJ2-7; D tentatively reads TRBD1 or TRBD2 (6 bases each). The DNA for the CDR3 is TGTGCCAGCAGCTCTGAACGGGGGCTCGAGCAGTACTTC. It translates to CASSSERGLEQYF.